The 21 T cell receptor beta chains below come from one sample, sequenced in a study of blood T cell repertoires in COVID-19. Repertoires were generated with immunoSEQ multiplex PCR, while TCRdb's copy carries only in-frame clones and drops some. The sample contains 200,000 or so clones, 65% to 85% of which appear only once. Sequenced: PBMCs or T cells enriched from blood (not recorded which). These receptors originate from a man aged 35-49 years who had recovered from COVID-19.

V and J are TRBV4-2 and TRBJ2-3, with TRBD2 matching over 9 bases. Germline values: CDR1 LGHNA, CDR2 YNFKEQ. Trimming cost V 4 bases and J 2 bases; bases outside gene matches: 4. CDR3 length: 15 amino acids. CDR3 DNA sequence: TGTGCCAGCAGCCGGGGCGGGGGGGCCACAGATACGCAGTATTTT. Protein product: CASSRGGGATDTQYF.

A single count supports this clone. The chain has TRBV5-1 and TRBJ2-7, with 9 bases aligning to TRBD1. CDR3 length: 17 residues. Trimming removed 4 bases from V and 4 bases from J; junction bases left unmatched: 15. Germline V CDR1 and CDR2: SGHRS, YFSETQ. The CDR3 is CASSSSISGTGIYEQYF. Written as DNA, the CDR3 is TGCGCCAGCAGCAGCAGCATCTCCGGGACAGGGATTTACGAGCAGTACTTC.

The chain uses TRBV3-1 (or the pseudogene TRBV3-2) and TRBJ2-2, with D perhaps TRBD2 (7 bases). Germline CDR1 reads LGHDT; CDR2 reads YNNKEL (reference sequence). The CDR3 is made up of 14 amino acids. Trimming removed 1 base at V and 6 bases at J, with 9 bases between. Here the CDR3 DNA reads TGTGCCAGCAGCCAAGCGGGGGGCGCCGGGGAGCTGTTTTTT. Its protein is CASSQAGGAGELFF.

The chain uses TRBV2 and TRBJ2-3; unclear D gene. This CDR3 is built from 11 residues. Germline values: CDR1 SNHLY, CDR2 FYNNEI. V shed 8 bases and J shed 3 bases, with 6 bases lying between them. For the CDR3, the DNA is TGTGCCAGCGGAGAGACAGATACGCAGTATTTT. This gives the protein CASGETDTQYF.

The CDR3, as DNA: TGTGCCAGCAGGGTCGGAGTTGAGAATGAAAAACTGTTTTTT. It specifies CASRVGVENEKLFF. This chain connects TRBV6-5 to TRBJ1-4, with unresolved D. Germline V gene lookup returns CDR1 MNHEY and CDR2 SVGAGI. Deletions cut 6 bases from V and 5 bases from J, with 13 bases between. The CDR3 extends over 14 amino acids.

This clone has only a few counts. The V and J genes are TRBV5-1 and TRBJ2-1, with D perhaps TRBD2 (5 bases). Germline CDR1 and CDR2: SGHRS and YFSETQ. The ends were cut back, 0 bases at V and 2 bases at J, with 12 bases in the middle. This CDR3 is 16 amino acids long. Here the CDR3 reads CASSLVGRLPYNEQFF. CDR3 nucleotides: TGCGCCAGCAGCTTGGTGGGGAGATTACCCTACAATGAGCAGTTCTTC.

The chain combines TRBV19 with TRBJ2-1; possible D gene TRBD2, 6 bases. The V and J ends lost 0 bases and 7 bases respectively, with 19 bases between them. The CDR3 loop spans 17 amino acids. The germline gives CDR1 LNHDA, CDR2 SQIVND (reference sequence). CDR3 protein: CASSIESGTGLLNEQFF. The CDR3 DNA reads TGTGCCAGTAGTATAGAGAGTGGGACTGGCCTTTTGAATGAGCAGTTCTTC.

The V and J genes are TRBV10-3 and TRBJ2-7, with TRBD1 matching over 9 bases. Looked up from germline, CDR1 is ENHRY and CDR2 is SYGVKD. Trimming removed 5 bases from V and 3 bases from J; junction bases left unmatched: 5. The CDR3 loop spans 14 amino acids. CDR3 nucleotide sequence: TGTGCCATCAGTTCCGGGACAGGGATCTACGAGCAGTACTTC. It codes for CAISSGTGIYEQYF.

V and J are TRBV6-1 and TRBJ2-1; TRBD1 matches at 7 bases. The CDR3 consists of 15 residues. Germline CDR1 and CDR2: MNHNS and SASEGT. V trimming: 2 bases; J trimming: 4 bases; junction bases outside the gene matches: 5. The CDR3 is CASSEMGTAYNEQFF. DNA of the CDR3: TGTGCCAGCAGTGAAATGGGGACAGCTTACAATGAGCAGTTCTTC.

The gene calls are TRBV7-8 and TRBJ1-5; TRBD1 is a possible D gene (5 bases). This CDR3 has 16 amino acids. The germline V gene has CDR1 SGHVS and CDR2 FQNEAQ. Trimming cost V 3 bases and J 4 bases, with 16 bases left between them. The chain's CDR3 is CASSLGGRVQNQPQHF. The DNA of the CDR3 is TGTGCCAGCAGCTTGGGGGGACGGGTCCAGAATCAGCCCCAGCATTTT.

The V and J genes are TRBV28 and TRBJ1-2; 7 bases align to TRBD1. The junction had 10 bases not matched to a gene; V was cut back by 5 bases and J by 4 bases. Germline V gives CDR1 MDHEN, CDR2 SYDVKM. The length of the CDR3 is 15 residues. The CDR3 coding sequence is TGTGCCAGCAGTCAGGGGGTCGGAGCCTCCTATGGCTACACCTTC. It is translated as CASSQGVGASYGYTF.

This clone was found once. This chain uses TRBV6-2 or TRBV6-3 with TRBJ2-7; possibly TRBD1 for D (5 bases). The CDR3 contains 12 residues. The V and J ends lost 6 bases and 2 bases respectively, with 8 bases between them. CDR1 MNHEY and CDR2 SVGEGT come from the germline V gene. The CDR3 bases are TGTGCCAGCAGCGACAGTCCCTACGAGCAGTACTTC. Its protein is CASSDSPYEQYF.

The chain carries TRBV28 and TRBJ2-2; 11 bases agree with TRBD2. From germline, CDR1 is MDHEN and CDR2 SYDVKM. V lost 1 base to trimming and J lost 1 base; unmatched junction nucleotides: 2. This CDR3 is built from 17 residues. CDR3 sequence: CASSLSGLAVNTGELFF. CDR3 coding DNA: TGTGCCAGCAGTTTATCGGGACTAGCGGTGAACACCGGGGAGCTGTTTTTT.

This clone came up once. The chain uses TRBV19 and TRBJ1-1; tentative D call: TRBD1 (5 bases). Germline CDR1 and CDR2: LNHDA and SQIVND (reference sequence). The CDR3 runs 14 residues. The germline V and J ends were trimmed by 6 bases and 0 bases, with 11 bases remaining between them. DNA for the CDR3: TGTGCCAGTAGGACCGCGGGGGTGAACACTGAAGCTTTCTTT. It yields the protein CASRTAGVNTEAFF.

J is TRBJ2-7 and V is TRBV10-3; 7 nucleotides match TRBD2. Germline V gene lookup returns CDR1 ENHRY and CDR2 SYGVKD. Trimming at V came to 7 bases and at J to 4 bases, leaving 7 bases not matched to a gene. The CDR3 extends over 13 amino acids. The CDR3 bases are TGTGCCATCAAGGGGACTATTTCGTACGAGCAGTACTTC. This sequence encodes CAIKGTISYEQYF.

The J gene is TRBJ2-7, the V gene TRBV5-1, with 11 bases lining up with TRBD1. The CDR3 runs 14 residues. Losses at the gene ends were 4 bases for V and 4 bases for J; bases not matched to a gene: 4. In germline, CDR1 is SGHRS, CDR2 YFSETQ. CDR3 bases: TGCGCCAGCAGCCTCGGGACAGGGGGTTACGAGCAGTACTTC. This sequence encodes CASSLGTGGYEQYF. The entire variable domain, with the rest obtained from reference TRBV5-1 and TRBJ2-7, is as follows: KAGVTQTPRYLIKTRGQQVTLSCSPISGHRSVSWYQQTPGQGLQFLFEYFSETQRNKGNFPGRFSGRQFSNSRSEMNVSTLELGDSALYLCASSLGTGGYEQYFGPGTRLTVT.

The chain combines TRBV30 with TRBJ1-1; 9 bases match TRBD1. Germline lookup yields CDR1 GTSNPN and CDR2 SVGIG (reference sequence). This CDR3 is built from 15 residues. The V and J ends lost 2 bases and 5 bases, in that order; junction bases with no gene match: 9. The CDR3 DNA is TGTGCCTGGAGTTCCCCGGGACAGGGTAAAACTGAAGCTTTCTTT. Translating it yields CAWSSPGQGKTEAFF.

This chain joins TRBV7-2 and TRBJ2-3, with D maybe TRBD2 (6 bases). Germline CDR1 reads SGHTA; CDR2 reads FQGNSA. Trimming shortened V by 3 bases and J by 0 bases, and 10 bases separated the two germline ends. CDR3 length: 15 residues. The CDR3 region is CASSFGGTSTDTQYF. The CDR3 DNA is TGTGCCAGCAGCTTCGGAGGGACCAGCACAGATACGCAGTATTTT.

The V gene is TRBV19, the J gene TRBJ1-3, with TRBD1 matching 8 bases. The CDR3 is made up of 15 amino acids. The trim removed 8 bases at V and 0 bases at J, leaving 6 bases unmatched. Germline CDR1 and CDR2: LNHDA and SQIVND (reference sequence). In DNA, the CDR3 is TGTGCCAGTGCTACGGGGACAGGCTCTGGAAACACCATATATTTT. As protein: CASATGTGSGNTIYF.

The gene calls are TRBV5-6 and TRBJ1-6, with 9 positions matching TRBD1. The germline CDR1 and CDR2 sequences are SGHDT and YYEEEE. Trimming took 6 bases from V and 8 from J; bases not matched to a gene: 9. The CDR3 is 15 residues long. Here the CDR3 reads CASNDRGVVDSPLHF. CDR3 coding DNA: TGTGCCAGCAATGACAGGGGGGTAGTAGATTCACCCCTCCACTTT.

This clone appeared a single time. CDR3 protein: CASSVAKGADTQYF. The CDR3 DNA follows: TGTGCCAGCAGCGTAGCTAAGGGAGCAGATACGCAGTATTTT. This sequence joins TRBV9 and TRBJ2-3, with a tentative D call TRBD2 (5 bases). Trimming took 0 bases from V and 4 from J, leaving 9 bases between them. The CDR3 covers 14 residues. Germline lookup yields CDR1 SGDLS and CDR2 YYNGEE.